This entry lists 10 T cell receptor beta chains sequenced from one sample in a study of regulatory dendritic cells for organ transplantation. Allogeneic regulatory or mature dendritic cells were co-cultured for less than 6 days with CFSE-labeled sorted T cells at 1:10. Clones were read by immunoSEQ multiplex PCR, and TCRdb kept only the in-frame ones, dropping some. Of about 3,500 clones listed, 50% to 65% are singletons. No cognate antigen is known for these TCRs. The specimen sequenced was memory CD8+ T cells from blood cultured with dendritic cells. Documented subset: CD45RO+ memory T cells. Source of these receptors: a human donor in good health.

On this clone: A junction end diverges from the germline sequence, so it may reflect a read error. The gene calls are TRBV6-1 and TRBJ1-1; tentative D call: TRBD1 (6 bases). The CDR3 is 14 amino acids. The germline V gene has CDR1 MNHNS and CDR2 SASEGT. The chain's CDR3 is CASREGGVNTEAFF. CDR3 nucleotides: TGTGCCAGCAGAGAAGGGGGAGTAAACACTGAAGCTTTCTTT.

The chain's CDR3 is CASSEWGQGISYEQYF. The CDR3 DNA is TGTGCCAGCAGTGAATGGGGACAGGGAATCTCCTACGAGCAGTACTTC. J is TRBJ2-7 and V is TRBV6-1; 9 positions agree with TRBD1. V dropped 2 bases and J dropped 0; count of bases not matched to a gene: 5. The CDR3 is 16 residues long. Germline V gene data show CDR1 as MNHNS and CDR2 as SASEGT.

The J gene is TRBJ2-1, the V gene TRBV7-9; D not resolved. Looked up from germline, CDR1 is SEHNR and CDR2 is FQNEAQ (reference sequence). V gave up 3 bases and J gave up 0 bases, with 9 bases separating them. This CDR3 region has 15 residues. CDR3 amino acids: CASSFLLSSYNEQFF. In DNA, the CDR3 is TGTGCCAGCAGCTTTCTCCTGAGCTCCTACAATGAGCAGTTCTTC.

The V gene is TRBV27, the J gene TRBJ2-3; D is possibly TRBD1 (6 bases). The V gene's germline CDR1 is MNHEY and CDR2 SMNVEV (reference sequence). CDR3 length equals 17 residues. The V gene lost 6 bases and the J gene lost 0 bases, with 19 bases spanning the gap. In nucleotides, the CDR3 is TGTGCCAGCAGACAGGGTTTCCCTACCTCTAGCACAGATACGCAGTATTTT. The encoded protein is CASRQGFPTSSTDTQYF.

The CDR3 nucleotides read TGTGCCAGCAGTGAAGGCCGGTTTGGACAGAACACTGAAGCTTTCTTT. This codes for CASSEGRFGQNTEAFF. The gene calls are TRBV2 and TRBJ1-1; maybe TRBD1 (5 bases). The V gene's germline CDR1 is SNHLY and CDR2 FYNNEI. The CDR3 spans 16 residues. With 1 base removed from V and 1 base from J, the gap between germline ends came to 13 bases.

This clone has only a few counts. The chain recombines TRBV29-1 with TRBJ1-5; TRBD1 matches at 9 bases. The CDR3 totals 14 residues. The germline gives CDR1 SQVTM, CDR2 ANQGSEA. The V and J ends lost 6 bases and 3 bases, in that order; junction bases with no gene match: 6. The CDR3 DNA reads TGCAGCGTCTGGACAGGGGAATACAATCAGCCCCAGCATTTT. Encoded protein: CSVWTGEYNQPQHF.

Only a few counts were recorded for this clone. This sequence joins TRBV7-9 and TRBJ1-2, with D unresolved. The CDR3 sequence is 13 residues long. The germline gives CDR1 SEHNR, CDR2 FQNEAQ (reference sequence). With 5 bases removed from V and 6 bases from J, the gap between germline ends came to 13 bases. CDR3 bases: TGTGCCAGCAGCCGCCCCAACCGAGATGGCTACACCTTC. As protein: CASSRPNRDGYTF.

The rearrangement joins TRBV2 to TRBJ1-1; perhaps TRBD1 as D (5 bases). The CDR3 is made up of 14 amino acids. The germline V and J ends were trimmed by 2 bases and 4 bases, with 11 bases remaining between them. Germline V CDR1 and CDR2: SNHLY, FYNNEI. In nucleotides, the CDR3 is TGTGCCAGCAGTGAACGCAGGGATTTCACTGAAGCTTTCTTT. This encodes CASSERRDFTEAFF.

Within the sample, this clone is large (0.1 to 1%). The chain carries TRBV9 and TRBJ1-1; TRBD1 agrees at 8 bases. CDR3 length equals 16 residues. J was trimmed by 0 bases and V by 3 bases; bases with no gene match: 7. In germline, CDR1 is SGDLS, CDR2 YYNGEE. CDR3 DNA sequence: TGTGCCAGCAGCGAAAGTTACAGGGGGATGAACACTGAAGCTTTCTTT. This gives the protein CASSESYRGMNTEAFF.

The chain's CDR3 is CASGDTGHGELFF. Here the CDR3 DNA reads TGTGCTAGTGGAGACACAGGGCACGGGGAGCTGTTTTTT. The chain employs TRBV12-5 and TRBJ2-2; D possibly corresponds to TRBD1 (6 bases). The CDR3 sequence is 13 residues long. V was clipped by 6 bases and J by 7 bases, with 12 bases between them. Germline CDR1 LGHNT, CDR2 FRNRAP.